Shown below are 21 T cell receptor beta chains from a single sample sequenced in a study of blood T cell repertoires in COVID-19. The assay was immunoSEQ multiplex PCR, and TCRdb's table has in-frame clones only and misses some. The profile shows about 310,000 clones, about 90% of them singletons. Sequencing was done on a sample of peripheral blood. Receptor source: a woman aged 40 to 55 with COVID-19, enrolled during active disease.

The chain combines TRBV19 with TRBJ1-5, with D perhaps matching TRBD1 (6 bases). Germline V gene lookup returns CDR1 LNHDA and CDR2 SQIVND (reference sequence). Trimming removed 8 bases from V and 7 bases from J, with 15 bases in between. The CDR3 is 13 amino acids. CDR3 nucleotides: TGTGCCAGTGCCGACAGGCCACAACAGCCCCAGCATTTT. It specifies CASADRPQQPQHF.

The chain couples TRBV18 to TRBJ2-5; D uncertain. From germline, CDR1 is KGHSH and CDR2 LQKENI. V was shortened by 3 bases and J by 3 bases, with 8 bases between the two germline ends. CDR3 length: 13 residues. The CDR3 coding sequence is TGTGCCAGCTCACCGGCCAGTAAAGAGACCCAGTACTTC. Its protein is CASSPASKETQYF.

This chain links TRBV7-2 with TRBJ1-2; D gene unclear. The V gene's germline CDR1 is SGHTA and CDR2 FQGNSA. Trimming shortened V by 5 bases and J by 2 bases, and 12 bases separated the two germline ends. There are 14 residues in the CDR3. The CDR3 sequence: CASSTRPQNYGYTF. CDR3 coding DNA: TGTGCCAGCAGCACGCGGCCTCAGAACTATGGCTACACCTTC.

The V and J genes are TRBV28 and TRBJ1-2; D ambiguous. This CDR3 region has 12 residues. Germline loops: CDR1 MDHEN, CDR2 SYDVKM. V lost 7 bases to trimming and J lost 3 bases, with 9 bases between them. CDR3 nucleotide sequence: TGTGCCAGCAATACGGTTTACTATGGCTACACCTTC. Its translation is CASNTVYYGYTF.

This clone has just one count. The chain carries TRBV6-5 and TRBJ2-1, with a tentative D call TRBD2 (7 bases). Trimming cost V 6 bases and J 5 bases, with 17 bases left between them. The germline V gene encodes CDR1 MNHEY and CDR2 SVGAGI. The CDR3 has 15 residues. Here the CDR3 reads CASRGTGRGHNEQFF. CDR3 sequence (DNA): TGTGCCAGCAGGGGAACCGGGCGGGGGCACAATGAGCAGTTCTTC.

This chain uses TRBV4-3 with TRBJ2-7, with 7 positions matching TRBD2. This CDR3 contains 13 residues. Germline CDR1 is LGHNA and CDR2 is YSLEER. V gave up 4 bases and J gave up 3 bases; unmatched junction bases: 3. CDR3 in DNA: TGCGCCAGCAGCCCAGGGAGGGGCTACGAGCAGTACTTC. Its protein is CASSPGRGYEQYF.

This chain uses TRBV19 with TRBJ2-3; D is possibly TRBD2 (6 bases). Looked up from germline, CDR1 is LNHDA and CDR2 is SQIVND (reference sequence). The V and J ends lost 5 bases and 2 bases respectively, with 17 bases between them. CDR3 size: 16 residues. Written as DNA, the CDR3 is TGTGCCAGTAGTGCCCAGACGACTAGACACACAGATACGCAGTATTTT. It specifies CASSAQTTRHTDTQYF. The whole variable domain, filled in from reference TRBV19 and TRBJ2-3, reads DGGITQSPKYLFRKEGQNVTLSCEQNLNHDAMYWYRQDPGQGLRLIYYSQIVNDFQKGDIAEGYSVSREKKESFPLTVTSAQKNPTAFYLCASSAQTTRHTDTQYFGPGTRLTVL.

The gene calls are TRBV29-1 and TRBJ1-1; no reliable D call. V was cut by 4 bases and J by 6 bases, with 12 bases left in between. Looked up from germline, CDR1 is SQVTM and CDR2 is ANQGSEA. The length of the CDR3 is 12 residues. The CDR3 DNA reads as TGCAGCGTTGTCCCTCCGAGCGCTGAAGCTTTCTTT. Encoded protein: CSVVPPSAEAFF.

This clone showed up just a few times. This sequence joins TRBV10-3 and TRBJ2-7; possibly TRBD2 for D (6 bases). Between the trimmed V and J ends, which lost 3 bases and 0 bases, there was a span of 12 bases. The CDR3 consists of 15 residues. Germline lookup yields CDR1 ENHRY and CDR2 SYGVKD. The CDR3 spells CAISDVGTLSYEQYF. As DNA, the CDR3 is TGTGCCATCAGTGATGTGGGGACTCTCTCCTACGAGCAGTACTTC.

The CDR3 nucleotides read TGTGCCAGCAGCCGACAGGGCCTCAATTCACCCCTCCACTTT. The encoded protein is CASSRQGLNSPLHF. The chain recombines TRBV7-3 with TRBJ1-6, with 7 bases identical to TRBD1. This CDR3 has 14 amino acids. The V segment lost 5 bases and the J segment 7 bases; nucleotides outside the gene matches: 5. Germline CDR1 is SGHTA and CDR2 is FQGTGA.

The V gene is TRBV4-1, the J gene TRBJ2-5; D ambiguous. Trimming took off 1 base at V and 1 base at J, with 10 bases between the two ends. Germline-derived CDR1 and CDR2 are MGHRA and YSYEKL. CDR3 length equals 15 residues. The CDR3: CASSQAPRPQETQYF. CDR3 sequence (DNA): TGCGCCAGCAGCCAAGCCCCGCGGCCCCAAGAGACCCAGTACTTC.

This chain uses TRBV25-1 with TRBJ2-7, with 8 bases matching TRBD1. Unmatched junction bases numbered 8, after V lost 7 bases and J lost 6 bases. The CDR3 totals 13 residues. From germline, CDR1 is MGHDK and CDR2 SYGVNS. This chain's CDR3 is CASTSDRGPEQYF. The DNA of the CDR3 is TGTGCCAGCACGAGTGACAGGGGTCCCGAGCAGTACTTC.

The chain is built from TRBV6-5 and TRBJ2-7, with 11 bases matching TRBD2. The V gene's germline CDR1 is MNHEY and CDR2 SVGAGI. The V segment lost 8 bases and the J segment 3 bases; nucleotides outside the gene matches: 6. This CDR3 has 14 residues. CDR3 bases: TGTGCCAGCGCGACCCTAGCGGGGGGCTACGAGCAGTACTTC. The encoded protein is CASATLAGGYEQYF.

The chain recombines TRBV5-1 with TRBJ1-5; 10 bases are a match to TRBD1. After removal of 3 bases from V and 7 bases from J, the junction contained 7 bases not matched to a gene. This CDR3 spans 15 amino acids. Looked up from germline, CDR1 is SGHRS and CDR2 is YFSETQ. The chain's CDR3 is CASSSGTGVGQPQHF. The CDR3 nucleotides read TGCGCCAGCAGCTCCGGGACAGGGGTTGGGCAGCCCCAGCATTTT.

The chain recombines TRBV6-2 or TRBV6-3 with TRBJ2-7, with 13 bases fitting TRBD2. CDR1 and CDR2 (germline): MNHEY, SVGEGT. The CDR3 contains 18 residues. V dropped 6 bases and J dropped 6; count of bases not matched to a gene: 17. In DNA form, the CDR3 reads TGTGCCAGCAGGTACCAAATTGGACTAGCGGGAGTACTTCGCGAGCAGTACTTC. This encodes CASRYQIGLAGVLREQYF.

Regarding this clone: The sample contains more than one DNA sequence encoding this CDR3. The chain employs TRBV13 and TRBJ1-2; TRBD1 aligns across 12 bases. The CDR3 has 16 residues. Germline lookup yields CDR1 PRHDT and CDR2 FYEKMQ (reference sequence). V gave up 2 bases and J gave up 3 bases; unmatched junction bases: 4. CDR3 loop: CASSLLGQGAHYGYTF. The CDR3 nucleotides read TGTGCCAGCAGCTTATTGGGACAGGGGGCCCACTATGGCTACACCTTC.

V usage is TRBV23-1 and J usage is TRBJ1-6; D possibly corresponds to TRBD1 (5 bases). TRBV23-1 is marked as an open reading frame, function uncertain. Trimming removed 2 bases from V and 10 bases from J, with 12 bases in between. The CDR3 runs 14 residues. Written as DNA, the CDR3 is TGCGCCAGCAGTCAAGGTGCGGGGGGGTCACCCCTCCACTTT. Residues: CASSQGAGGSPLHF.

The chain employs TRBV27 and TRBJ1-5; a weak D match, TRBD1 (5 bases). The CDR3 extends over 17 amino acids. CDR1 and CDR2 (germline): MNHEY, SMNVEV (reference sequence). Trimming removed 4 bases from V and 8 bases from J, with 24 bases in between. CDR3 nucleotides: TGTGCCAGCAGTTCGATAGGAGGGAACGGGGGTAGCGAGCCCCAGCATTTT. It is translated as CASSSIGGNGGSEPQHF.

The V call is TRBV5-5, the J call TRBJ1-1; 7 bases map to TRBD1. The germline gives CDR1 SGHKS, CDR2 YYEKEE (reference sequence). This CDR3 is 14 amino acids long. Unmatched junction bases numbered 8, after V lost 5 bases and J lost 4 bases. CDR3 in amino acids: CASRLTGISTEAFF. Here the CDR3 DNA reads TGTGCCAGCAGGCTGACAGGGATTAGCACTGAAGCTTTCTTT.

This chain connects TRBV7-8 to TRBJ1-3; no reliable D call. The V end lost 3 bases, the J end lost 0 bases, and 12 bases lay between the germline ends. The CDR3 has 16 amino acids. Germline V gene sequence: CDR1 SGHVS, CDR2 FQNEAQ. The CDR3 loop reads CASSFSRGSSGNTIYF. The CDR3 nucleotides are TGTGCCAGCAGCTTCTCTCGGGGTAGCTCTGGAAACACCATATATTTT.

The rearrangement joins TRBV6-5 to TRBJ1-1, with TRBD1 matching 7 bases. V gave up 5 bases and J gave up 9 bases; unmatched junction bases: 12. Germline V gene data show CDR1 as MNHEY and CDR2 as SVGAGI. The CDR3 contains 14 residues. CDR3: CASSSGQAQRKAFF. In DNA, the CDR3 is TGTGCCAGCAGTAGCGGACAGGCTCAGCGGAAAGCTTTCTTT.